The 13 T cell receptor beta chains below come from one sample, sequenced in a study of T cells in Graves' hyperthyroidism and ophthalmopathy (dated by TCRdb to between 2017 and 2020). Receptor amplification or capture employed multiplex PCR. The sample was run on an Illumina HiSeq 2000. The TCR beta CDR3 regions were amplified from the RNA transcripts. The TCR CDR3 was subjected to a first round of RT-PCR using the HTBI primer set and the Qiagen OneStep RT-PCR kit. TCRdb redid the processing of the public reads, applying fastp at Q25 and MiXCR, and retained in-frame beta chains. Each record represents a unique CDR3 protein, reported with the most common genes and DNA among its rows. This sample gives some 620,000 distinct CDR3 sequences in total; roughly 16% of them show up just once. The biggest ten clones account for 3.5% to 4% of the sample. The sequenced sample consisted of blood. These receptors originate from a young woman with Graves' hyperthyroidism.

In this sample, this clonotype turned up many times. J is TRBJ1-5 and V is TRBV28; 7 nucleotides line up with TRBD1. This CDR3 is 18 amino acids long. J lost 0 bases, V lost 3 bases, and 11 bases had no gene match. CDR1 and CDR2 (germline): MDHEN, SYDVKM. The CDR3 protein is CASSLWGTVSRSNQPQHF. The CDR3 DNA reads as TGTGCCAGCAGTTTGTGGGGGACAGTCTCCCGTAGCAATCAGCCCCAGCATTTT.

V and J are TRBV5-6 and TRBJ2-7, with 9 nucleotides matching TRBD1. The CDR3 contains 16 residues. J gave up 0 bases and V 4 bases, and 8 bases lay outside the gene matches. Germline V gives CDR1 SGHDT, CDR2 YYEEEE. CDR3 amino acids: CASSSDRGSASYEQYF. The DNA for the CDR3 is TGTGCCAGCAGCAGTGACAGGGGGTCGGCCTCCTACGAGCAGTACTTC.

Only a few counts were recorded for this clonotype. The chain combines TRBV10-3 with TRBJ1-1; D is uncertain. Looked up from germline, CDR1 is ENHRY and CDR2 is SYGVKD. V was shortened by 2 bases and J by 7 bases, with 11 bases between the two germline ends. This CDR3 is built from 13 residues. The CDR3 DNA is TGTGCCATCAGTGAGGCACGGGCGGTTGAAGCTTTCTTT. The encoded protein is CAISEARAVEAFF.

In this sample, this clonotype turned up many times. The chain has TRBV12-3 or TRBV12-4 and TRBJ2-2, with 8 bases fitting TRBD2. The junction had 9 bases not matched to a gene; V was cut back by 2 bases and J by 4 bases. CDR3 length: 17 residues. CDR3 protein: CASSLISGAPGTGELFF. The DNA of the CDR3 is TGTGCCAGCAGTTTAATTAGCGGGGCACCAGGCACCGGGGAGCTGTTTTTT.

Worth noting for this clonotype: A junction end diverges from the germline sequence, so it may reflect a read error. The DNA for the CDR3 is TGTGCCAGCGGGTCCTACAATGGGCAGTTCTTC. It codes for CASGSYNGQFF. The V and J genes are TRBV12-3 or TRBV12-4 and TRBJ2-1; no reliable D call. This CDR3 comprises 11 residues.

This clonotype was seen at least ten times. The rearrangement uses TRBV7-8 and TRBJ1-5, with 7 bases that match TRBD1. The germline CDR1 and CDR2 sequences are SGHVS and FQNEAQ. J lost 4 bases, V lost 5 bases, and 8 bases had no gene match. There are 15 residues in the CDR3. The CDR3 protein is CASSLGTVRNQPQHF. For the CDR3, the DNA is TGTGCCAGCAGCCTAGGGACAGTGAGGAATCAGCCCCAGCATTTT.

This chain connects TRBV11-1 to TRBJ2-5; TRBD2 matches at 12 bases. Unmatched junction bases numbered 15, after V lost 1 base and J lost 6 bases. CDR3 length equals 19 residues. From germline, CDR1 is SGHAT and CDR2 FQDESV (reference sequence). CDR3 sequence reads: CASSLGLAGGSFGGKTQYF. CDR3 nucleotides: TGTGCCAGCAGCTTAGGGCTAGCGGGAGGGTCGTTTGGCGGGAAGACCCAGTACTTC.

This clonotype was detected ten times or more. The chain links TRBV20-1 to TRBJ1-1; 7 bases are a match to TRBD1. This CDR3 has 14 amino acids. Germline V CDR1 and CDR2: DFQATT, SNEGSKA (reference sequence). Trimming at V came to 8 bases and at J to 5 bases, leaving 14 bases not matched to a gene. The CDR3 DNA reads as TGCAGTCCCCAGGGGGTGGGCAGGGGGACTGAAGCTTTCTTT. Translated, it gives CSPQGVGRGTEAFF.

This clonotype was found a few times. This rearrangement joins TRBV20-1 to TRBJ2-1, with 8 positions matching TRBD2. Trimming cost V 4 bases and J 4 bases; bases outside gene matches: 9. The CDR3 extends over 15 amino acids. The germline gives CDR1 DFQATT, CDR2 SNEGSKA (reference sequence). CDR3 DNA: TGCAGTGCTACACGCACGGGGGGGGGATACAATGAGCAGTTCTTC. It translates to CSATRTGGGYNEQFF.

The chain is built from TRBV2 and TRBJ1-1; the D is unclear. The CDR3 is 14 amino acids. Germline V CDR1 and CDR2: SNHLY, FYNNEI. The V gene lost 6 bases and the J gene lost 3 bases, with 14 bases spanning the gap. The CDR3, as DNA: TGTGCCAGCAGGGCGGGGAGGGTAGACACTGAAGCTTTCTTT. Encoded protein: CASRAGRVDTEAFF.

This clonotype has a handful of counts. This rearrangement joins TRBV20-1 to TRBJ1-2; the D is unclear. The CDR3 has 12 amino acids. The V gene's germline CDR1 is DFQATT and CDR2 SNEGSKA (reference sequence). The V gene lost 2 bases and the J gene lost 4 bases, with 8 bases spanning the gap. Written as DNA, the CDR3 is TGCAGTGCTAGATACACGACCTATGGCTACACCTTC. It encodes CSARYTTYGYTF.

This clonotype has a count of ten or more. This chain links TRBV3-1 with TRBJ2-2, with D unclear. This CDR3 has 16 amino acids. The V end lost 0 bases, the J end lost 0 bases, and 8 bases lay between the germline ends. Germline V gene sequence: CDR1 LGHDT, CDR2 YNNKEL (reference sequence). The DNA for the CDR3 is TGTGCCAGCAGCCAAGAGGGTCGGTCGAACACCGGGGAGCTGTTTTTT. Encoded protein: CASSQEGRSNTGELFF.

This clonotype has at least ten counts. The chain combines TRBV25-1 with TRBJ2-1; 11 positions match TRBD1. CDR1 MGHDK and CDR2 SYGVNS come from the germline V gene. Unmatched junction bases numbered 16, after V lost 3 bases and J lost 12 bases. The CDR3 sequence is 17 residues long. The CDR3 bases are TGTGCCAGCAGTGACCTACCGGGACAGGGGGGGACCAGAGGGCAGTTCTTC. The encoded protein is CASSDLPGQGGTRGQFF.